This TCR beta chain was identified in a study of vaccination effects on CD4 cells after COVID-19. Points from the study as a whole: The study, lacking early post-infection timepoints, had few convalescent patients. Late post-vaccination, clones induced by infection and those induced by vaccine underwent marked clonal contraction.

Peptide-pool stimulation followed by sequencing identified expanded antigen-specific CD4+ clonotypes in the ViraFEST assay. CD4+ T cell isolation took place after less than 13 days of culture. Having tested negative for nucleocapsid antibodies, the vaccine recipients showed no prior SARS-CoV-2 infection. Points on this clone: What it binds is not known.

This CDR3 has 16 residues. CDR1 is SGHDT and CDR2 is YYEEEE in the germline V gene. Trimming left V 5 bases short and J 7 bases short, with 24 bases between. Sequencing was performed with immunoSEQ multiplex PCR; in TCRdb, only in-frame clones are kept and a portion is missing. This sample has about 73,000 clones, with about 79% found just once. The source is a human donor who received a COVID-19 vaccine. The material sequenced was CD4+ T cells from PBMCs cultured with SARS-CoV-2 spike peptides, taken before COVID-19 vaccination. J is TRBJ1-2 and V is TRBV5-6; possible D gene TRBD1, 6 bases. The chain's CDR3 is CASSFSFSGASGGYTF. The CDR3 nucleotides read TGTGCCAGCAGTTTTTCTTTTTCAGGGGCGAGTGGTGGCTACACCTTC.